This record covers a single TCR beta chain. This specimen belongs to a study of T-cell reconstitution after alpha-beta-depleted transplantation in children. Unique molecular identifiers were incorporated during preparation of the TCRbeta library. TCRdb called the PCR reads again in MiXCR, with one record for every CDR3 protein. In the table there are about 980,000 distinct CDR3 sequences, about 30% of which are singletons. The sample was PBMCs, mostly from graft donor cells, taken 360 days after TCRalphabeta/CD19-depleted stem cell transplant. The sequence was collected from a boy under two years old who had a stem cell transplant for SCID, so the T cells may come from the graft donor.

In DNA, the CDR3 is TGCGCCAGCAGCCAAGACGAGTACTCAGGGACCTCCTACGAGCAGTACTTC. Protein product: CASSQDEYSGTSYEQYF. This sequence joins TRBV4-3 and TRBJ2-7; D tentatively reads TRBD1 or TRBD2 (5 bases each). Per the germline V gene, CDR1 is LGHNA and CDR2 is YSLEER. V was cut by 0 bases and J by 0 bases, with 15 bases left in between. The length of the CDR3 is 17 residues.